The 12 T cell receptor beta chains given below trace back to one sample, sequenced in a study of regulatory T cells in long-lasting Graves disease. Described time point: newly diagnosed GD, antithyroid drugs for less than 3 months. Scientists built the TCR library using RNA that was extracted from PBMCs. iRepertoire HTBI primers and Arm-PCR of CDR3 regions built TCR beta libraries. Via MiXCR, TCRdb re-called the multiplex PCR reads, giving one row per CDR3 protein. The sample lists fewer than 500,000 distinct CDR3 sequences, 15% to 20% occurring once. These data are also associated with another study on T cells in Graves' hyperthyroidism and ophthalmopathy.

This specimen was peripheral blood mononuclear cells (PBMCs), taken at new diagnosis, from a patient treated with antithyroid drugs. Receptors originate from a man in his forties with Graves disease.

This clonotype was observed a few times. This chain links TRBV2 with TRBJ1-3; the D gene is possibly TRBD1 (5 bases). The V end lost 3 bases, the J end lost 1 base, and 13 bases lay between the germline ends. This CDR3 is built from 16 residues. CDR1 SNHLY and CDR2 FYNNEI come from the germline V gene. This CDR3 reads CASSETVRGSGNTIYF. The CDR3 coding sequence is TGTGCCAGCAGTGAGACGGTGAGGGGTTCTGGAAACACCATATATTTT.

This clonotype was observed many times. The chain has TRBV12-3 or TRBV12-4 and TRBJ1-4, with a weak D call TRBD1 (6 bases). V was clipped by 4 bases and J by 8 bases, with 11 bases between them. There are 13 residues in the CDR3. The CDR3 nucleotides read TGTGCCAGCAGTTACTATACAGGGGAAAAACTGTTTTTT. This gives the protein CASSYYTGEKLFF.

This clonotype showed up many times. The genes are TRBV7-2 and TRBJ2-5, with 8 bases identical to TRBD2. The V segment lost 5 bases and the J segment 0 bases; nucleotides outside the gene matches: 5. This CDR3 has 15 residues. Germline CDR1 and CDR2: SGHTA and FQGNSA. CDR3 sequence reads: CASSTTSENQETQYF. The CDR3, as DNA: TGTGCCAGCAGCACGACTAGCGAGAACCAAGAGACCCAGTACTTC.

This clonotype was detected only a few times. The V gene is TRBV7-2, the J gene TRBJ2-5; no clear D. V lost 5 bases, J lost 4 bases, and 14 bases lay in between. This CDR3 is 14 amino acids long. Germline assignment: CDR1 SGHTA and CDR2 FQGNSA. The CDR3 protein is CASSPQVGGETQYF. The DNA for the CDR3 is TGTGCCAGCAGCCCCCAAGTAGGTGGAGAGACCCAGTACTTC.

The chain carries TRBV7-9 and TRBJ2-3, with TRBD2 matching 11 bases. The J call is uncertain, as TRBJ2-1 better fits the DNA end. The CDR3 consists of 15 residues. CDR1 SEHNR and CDR2 FQNEAQ come from the germline V gene (reference sequence). CDR3 sequence (DNA): TGTGCCAGCAGCCCGGGACTAGCGGTCCTCAATGAGCAGTTCTTC. Encoded protein: CASSPGLAVLNEQFF.

This clonotype was seen many times. The chain employs TRBV2 and TRBJ2-7; D is undetermined. The germline V gene encodes CDR1 SNHLY and CDR2 FYNNEI. V was clipped by 2 bases and J by 1 base, with 9 bases between them. The CDR3 has 14 amino acids. CDR3 sequence reads: CASSERLGSYEQYF. The CDR3 DNA sequence: TGTGCCAGCAGTGAAAGGCTTGGGTCCTACGAGCAGTACTTC.

This clonotype has at least ten counts. In DNA, the CDR3 is TGTGCCAGCAGCCGGGATGTGGCAGATACGCAGTATTTT. It specifies CASSRDVADTQYF. This rearrangement joins TRBV4-2 to TRBJ2-3; D is ambiguous. The CDR3 is 13 amino acids. V lost 4 bases, J lost 4 bases, and 9 bases lay in between. Germline CDR1 and CDR2: LGHNA and YNFKEQ.

This clonotype was picked up many times. The chain has TRBV11-2 and TRBJ2-3, with 9 bases that match TRBD1. CDR1 is SGHAT and CDR2 is FQNNGV in the germline V gene. The CDR3 spans 15 residues. Trimming at V came to 5 bases and at J to 3 bases, leaving 6 bases not matched to a gene. The CDR3 loop is CASSGRDRVTDTQYF. Written as DNA, the CDR3 is TGTGCCAGCAGCGGCCGGGACAGGGTTACAGATACGCAGTATTTT.

This clonotype has at least ten counts. V is TRBV12-3 or TRBV12-4 and J is TRBJ2-1; TRBD1 or TRBD2 may be the D gene (5 bases each). The CDR3 sequence is 17 residues long. Between the trimmed V and J ends, which lost 1 base and 5 bases, there was a span of 18 bases. This CDR3 is CASSLVGRALANNEQFF. CDR3 bases: TGTGCCAGCAGTTTAGTGGGACGGGCTCTCGCCAACAATGAGCAGTTCTTC.

This clonotype was picked up many times. The chain employs TRBV2 and TRBJ2-5, with 10 bases fitting TRBD1. CDR3 length: 17 amino acids. The V gene's germline CDR1 is SNHLY and CDR2 FYNNEI. The ends lost 0 bases at V and 4 bases at J; junction bases unmatched: 8. This CDR3 is CASSEALLGQGLETQYF. The CDR3 bases are TGTGCCAGCAGTGAAGCGCTTCTGGGACAGGGGTTAGAGACCCAGTACTTC. The variable domain in full, with the rest retrieved from reference TRBV2 and TRBJ2-5, is EPEVTQTPSHQVTQMGQEVILRCVPISNHLYFYWYRQILGQKVEFLVSFYNNEISEKSEIFDDQFSVERPDGSNFTLKIRSTKLEDSAMYFCASSEALLGQGLETQYFGPGTRLLVL.

In this sample, this clonotype turned up many times. The V call is TRBV28, the J call TRBJ2-5, with TRBD2 as a possible D gene (8 bases). This CDR3 has 20 amino acids. CDR1 and CDR2 from the germline V gene are MDHEN and SYDVKM. Trimming left V 5 bases short and J 7 bases short, with 35 bases between. The CDR3 is CASSATRGQIAYSGKRTQYF. Here the CDR3 DNA reads TGTGCCAGCAGTGCGACCCGGGGACAGATAGCCTATAGCGGGAAAAGGACCCAGTACTTC.

A word on this clonotype: A much larger clone lies one base from this, so it may be a read error. The chain couples TRBV30 to TRBJ2-3, with TRBD2 matching 11 bases. Germline loops: CDR1 GTSNPN, CDR2 SVGIG (reference sequence). The CDR3 covers 17 residues. This CDR3 is CAWSTLAGGPGRETRYF. The CDR3 DNA reads TGTGCCTGGAGTACTTTAGCGGGAGGGCCAGGCAGGGAGACCCGGTACTTC.